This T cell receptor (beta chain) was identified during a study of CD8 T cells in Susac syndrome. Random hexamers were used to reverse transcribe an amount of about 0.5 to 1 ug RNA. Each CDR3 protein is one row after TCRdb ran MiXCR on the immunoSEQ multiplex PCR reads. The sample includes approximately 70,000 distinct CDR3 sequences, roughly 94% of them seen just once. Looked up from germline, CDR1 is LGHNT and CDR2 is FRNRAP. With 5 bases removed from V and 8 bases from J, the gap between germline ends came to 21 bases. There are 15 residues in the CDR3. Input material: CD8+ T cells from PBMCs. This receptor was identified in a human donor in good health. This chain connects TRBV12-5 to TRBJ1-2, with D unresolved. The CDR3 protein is CASGPRAGAWEGYTF. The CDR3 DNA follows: TGTGCTAGTGGTCCTCGGGCAGGAGCATGGGAGGGCTACACCTTC.